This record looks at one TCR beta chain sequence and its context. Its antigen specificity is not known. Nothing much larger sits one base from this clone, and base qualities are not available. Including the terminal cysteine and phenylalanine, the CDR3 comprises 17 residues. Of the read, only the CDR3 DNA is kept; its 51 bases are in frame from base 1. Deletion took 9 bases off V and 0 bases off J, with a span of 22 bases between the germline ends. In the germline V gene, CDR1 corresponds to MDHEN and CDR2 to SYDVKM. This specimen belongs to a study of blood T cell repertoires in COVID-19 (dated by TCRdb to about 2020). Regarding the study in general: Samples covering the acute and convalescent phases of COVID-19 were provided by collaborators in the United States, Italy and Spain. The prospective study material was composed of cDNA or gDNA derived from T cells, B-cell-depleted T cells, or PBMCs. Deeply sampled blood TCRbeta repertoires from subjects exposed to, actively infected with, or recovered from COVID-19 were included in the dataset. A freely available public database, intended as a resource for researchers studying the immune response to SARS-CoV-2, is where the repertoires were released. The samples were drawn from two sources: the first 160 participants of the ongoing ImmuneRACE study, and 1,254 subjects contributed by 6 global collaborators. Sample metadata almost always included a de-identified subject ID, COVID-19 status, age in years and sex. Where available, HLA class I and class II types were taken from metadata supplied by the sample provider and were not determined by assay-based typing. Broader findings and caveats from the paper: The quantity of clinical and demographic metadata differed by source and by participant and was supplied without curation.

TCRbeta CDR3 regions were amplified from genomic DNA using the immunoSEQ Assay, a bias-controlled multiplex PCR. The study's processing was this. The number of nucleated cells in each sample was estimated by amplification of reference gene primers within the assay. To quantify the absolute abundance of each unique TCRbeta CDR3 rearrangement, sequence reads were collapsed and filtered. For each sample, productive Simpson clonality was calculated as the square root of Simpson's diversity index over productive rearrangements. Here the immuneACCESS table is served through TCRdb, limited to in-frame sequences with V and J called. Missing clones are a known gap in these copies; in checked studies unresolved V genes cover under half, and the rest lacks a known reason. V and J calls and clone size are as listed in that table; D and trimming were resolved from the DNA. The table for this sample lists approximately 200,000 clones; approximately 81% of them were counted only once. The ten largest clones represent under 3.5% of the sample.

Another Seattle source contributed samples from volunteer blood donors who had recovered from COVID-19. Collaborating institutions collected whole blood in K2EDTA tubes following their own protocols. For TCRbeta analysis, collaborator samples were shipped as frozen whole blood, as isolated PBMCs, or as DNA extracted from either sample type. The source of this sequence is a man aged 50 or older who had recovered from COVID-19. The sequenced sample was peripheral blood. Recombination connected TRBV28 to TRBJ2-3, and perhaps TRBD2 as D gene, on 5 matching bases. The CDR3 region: CASNLLGAAFSTDTQYF. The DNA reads TGTGCCAGTAACCTACTGGGAGCGGCCTTCAGCACAGATACGCAGTATTTT.